Listed here are 24 T cell receptor beta chains from one sample, sequenced in a study of blood T cell repertoires in COVID-19. Some clones are missing from TCRdb's copy, which holds only in-frame ones; the method was immunoSEQ multiplex PCR. This sample carries approximately 90,000 clones, 65% to 85% of them seen once, and the ten largest clones take 4% to 5.5%. Sequenced: peripheral blood. The receptor source for this set is a man in his 60s with acute or convalescent COVID-19.

The chain employs TRBV7-9 and TRBJ1-4; TRBD1 is a possible D gene (5 bases). This CDR3 has 16 amino acids. V gave up 0 bases and J gave up 1 base, with 9 bases separating them. Germline CDR1 is SEHNR and CDR2 is FQNEAQ (reference sequence). The CDR3 is CASSLAMTVTNEKLFF. Here the CDR3 DNA reads TGTGCCAGCAGCTTAGCCATGACAGTAACTAATGAAAAACTGTTTTTT.

The table lists this clone with a few counts. This chain connects TRBV20-1 to TRBJ2-3; the D gene is possibly TRBD1 (5 bases). CDR3 length equals 11 residues. Germline-derived CDR1 and CDR2 are DFQATT and SNEGSKA (reference sequence). The ends were cut back, 7 bases at V and 2 bases at J, with 7 bases in the middle. The CDR3 DNA follows: TGCAGTGATGGACACACAGATACGCAGTATTTT. Its translation is CSDGHTDTQYF.

The rearrangement joins TRBV18 to TRBJ2-5; 9 bases are a match to TRBD2. This CDR3 is 14 amino acids long. Germline V gene sequence: CDR1 KGHSH, CDR2 LQKENI. The trim removed 2 bases at V and 5 bases at J, leaving 3 bases unmatched. As DNA, the CDR3 is TGTGCCAGCTCACCAGGGACTAGCAGCGAGACCCAGTACTTC. This translates into CASSPGTSSETQYF.

The rearrangement uses TRBV3-1 (or the pseudogene TRBV3-2) and TRBJ1-1; 10 nucleotides agree with TRBD1. The CDR3 covers 14 residues. The germline V gene has CDR1 LGHDT and CDR2 YNNKEL (reference sequence). V was clipped by 3 bases and J by 11 bases; unmatched bases: 9. The CDR3 DNA follows: TGTGCCAGCAGCCACCCGGGGACAGGGGTAGGTGCTTTCTTT. Translated, it gives CASSHPGTGVGAFF.

The chain recombines TRBV10-3 with TRBJ2-2; D perhaps matches TRBD1 (6 bases). V shed 8 bases and J shed 1 base, with 11 bases lying between them. The CDR3 has 14 amino acids. Per germline, CDR1 ENHRY and CDR2 SYGVKD. The CDR3, as DNA: TGTGCCATCTCTCTACAGGGGAACACCGGGGAGCTGTTTTTT. The encoded protein is CAISLQGNTGELFF.

The CDR3 sequence is CASSLGDRGNTEAFF. As DNA, the CDR3 is TGTGCCAGCAGTTTAGGGGACAGGGGGAACACTGAAGCTTTCTTT. The rearrangement joins TRBV28 to TRBJ1-1; 10 nucleotides align to TRBD1. With 2 bases clipped from V and 1 base from J, the junction kept 1 base outside the gene matches. CDR3 length: 15 residues. Germline values: CDR1 MDHEN, CDR2 SYDVKM.

The V and J genes are TRBV2 and TRBJ1-5; D gene uncertain. Per the germline V gene, CDR1 is SNHLY and CDR2 is FYNNEI. This CDR3 region has 12 residues. Trimming took off 5 bases at V and 2 bases at J, with 4 bases between the two ends. CDR3 residues: CASSTGNQPQHF. In DNA form, the CDR3 reads TGTGCCAGCAGTACAGGCAATCAGCCCCAGCATTTT. The whole variable domain, filled in from reference TRBV2 and TRBJ1-5, reads EPEVTQTPSHQVTQMGQEVILRCVPISNHLYFYWYRQILGQKVEFLVSFYNNEISEKSEIFDDQFSVERPDGSNFTLKIRSTKLEDSAMYFCASSTGNQPQHFGDGTRLSIL.

This clone was detected only once. The J gene is TRBJ2-7, the V gene TRBV3-1 (or the pseudogene TRBV3-2); 11 bases agree with TRBD2. This CDR3 has 15 residues. The germline V gene has CDR1 LGHDT and CDR2 YNNKEL (reference sequence). V trimming: 4 bases; J trimming: 2 bases; junction bases outside the gene matches: 4. The CDR3 DNA sequence: TGTGCCAGCAGCCCTACTAGCGGGAGCACCTACGAGCAGTACTTC. This gives the protein CASSPTSGSTYEQYF.

V is TRBV27 and J is TRBJ2-1; the D gene is possibly TRBD1 (5 bases). V lost 3 bases and J 9 bases, leaving 9 bases between the germline ends. The V gene's germline CDR1 is MNHEY and CDR2 SMNVEV (reference sequence). This CDR3 spans 12 amino acids. CDR3 sequence: CASSFSGFEQFF. The CDR3 DNA sequence: TGTGCCAGCAGTTTTTCAGGGTTTGAGCAGTTCTTC.

This chain links TRBV28 with TRBJ1-1; weak D call: TRBD1 (5 bases). Germline V lookup: CDR1 MDHEN, CDR2 SYDVKM. This CDR3 comprises 14 residues. V lost 4 bases to trimming and J lost 2 bases, with 11 bases between them. In nucleotides, the CDR3 is TGTGCCAGCAGTTCCGACAGCACAAACACTGAAGCTTTCTTT. Translated: CASSSDSTNTEAFF.

The chain joins TRBV27 to TRBJ2-1, with 8 bases matching TRBD2. This CDR3 spans 14 amino acids. Losses at the gene ends were 3 bases for V and 6 bases for J; bases not matched to a gene: 4. The germline gives CDR1 MNHEY, CDR2 SMNVEV (reference sequence). The CDR3 sequence: CASSFPGGANEQFF. CDR3 in DNA: TGTGCCAGCAGTTTTCCGGGGGGGGCCAATGAGCAGTTCTTC.

This rearrangement joins TRBV2 to TRBJ2-1; D is undetermined. Germline V lookup: CDR1 SNHLY, CDR2 FYNNEI. V lost 8 bases, J lost 2 bases, and 7 bases lay in between. This CDR3 contains 12 residues. The CDR3 DNA follows: TGTGCCAGCTGCAGTCCCTACAATGAGCAGTTCTTC. Translated: CASCSPYNEQFF. Supplemented by reference TRBV2 and TRBJ2-1, the full variable domain reads EPEVTQTPSHQVTQMGQEVILRCVPISNHLYFYWYRQILGQKVEFLVSFYNNEISEKSEIFDDQFSVERPDGSNFTLKIRSTKLEDSAMYFCASCSPYNEQFFGPGTRLTVL.

This chain uses TRBV4-3 with TRBJ2-1; TRBD1 is a possible D gene (6 bases). The germline CDR1 and CDR2 sequences are LGHNA and YSLEER. The CDR3 contains 14 residues. V gave up 0 bases and J gave up 13 bases, with 16 bases separating them. The CDR3 region is CASSQDEQGIFQFF. In nucleotides, the CDR3 is TGCGCCAGCAGCCAAGACGAACAGGGCATTTTTCAGTTCTTC.

The chain employs TRBV18 and TRBJ2-7; D is possibly TRBD2 (5 bases). This CDR3 has 12 amino acids. V dropped 3 bases and J dropped 8 bases, with 11 bases sitting between them. CDR1 and CDR2 (germline): KGHSH, LQKENI. The CDR3 is CASSPEAEKQYF. The DNA for the CDR3 is TGTGCCAGCTCACCGGAGGCAGAAAAGCAGTACTTC. Based on the CDR3 plus reference TRBV18 and TRBJ2-7, the full variable domain is NAGVMQNPRHLVRRRGQEARLRCSPMKGHSHVYWYRQLPEEGLKFMVYLQKENIIDESGMPKERFSAEFPKEGPSILRIQQVVRGDSAAYFCASSPEAEKQYFGPGTRLTVT.

This chain joins TRBV4-3 and TRBJ1-6, with no clear D. Per the germline V gene, CDR1 is LGHNA and CDR2 is YSLEER. V lost 1 base and J lost 14, with 9 bases in between. The CDR3 extends over 12 amino acids. The CDR3 DNA is TGCGCCAGCAGCCAAGTTACTGGAGCCCTCCACTTT. Translating it yields CASSQVTGALHF.

The rearrangement uses TRBV7-2 and TRBJ2-1, with 11 bases lining up with TRBD2. The CDR3 has 14 residues. V lost 6 bases to trimming and J lost 7 bases; unmatched junction nucleotides: 5. From germline, CDR1 is SGHTA and CDR2 FQGNSA. The CDR3 nucleotides are TGTGCCAGCAGTAGGGGACTAGCGGATAATGAGCAGTTCTTC. As protein: CASSRGLADNEQFF.

The chain combines TRBV4-1 with TRBJ2-5; possibly TRBD2 for D (5 bases). The germline V gene has CDR1 MGHRA and CDR2 YSYEKL. Trimming cost V 3 bases and J 4 bases, with 9 bases left between them. The CDR3 totals 13 residues. CDR3: CASSQILGETQYF. In DNA, the CDR3 is TGCGCCAGCAGCCAGATACTAGGAGAGACCCAGTACTTC.

Only a few counts were recorded for this clone. This chain links TRBV28 with TRBJ1-2; unclear D gene. Germline assignment: CDR1 MDHEN and CDR2 SYDVKM. The CDR3 sequence is 11 residues long. With 10 bases removed from V and 7 bases from J, the gap between germline ends came to 13 bases. CDR3 DNA sequence: TGTGCCACCCATACGGGAGTTGGCTACACCTTC. Translated: CATHTGVGYTF.

V usage is TRBV11-2 and J usage is TRBJ1-1; D is unresolved. The CDR3 consists of 14 residues. Germline V CDR1 and CDR2: SGHAT, FQNNGV. V shed 5 bases and J shed 5 bases, with 15 bases lying between them. CDR3 residues: CASSSDGSDTEAFF. The CDR3 coding sequence is TGTGCCAGCAGCAGCGATGGGTCGGATACTGAAGCTTTCTTT.

V usage is TRBV9 and J usage is TRBJ1-3; the match to TRBD1 covers 8 bases. CDR3 length equals 17 residues. Germline-derived CDR1 and CDR2 are SGDLS and YYNGEE. The trim removed 1 base at V and 0 bases at J, leaving 6 bases unmatched. CDR3 protein: CASSVRGDRNSGNTIYF. In DNA form, the CDR3 reads TGTGCCAGCAGCGTAAGGGGGGACAGGAACTCTGGAAACACCATATATTTT.

This clone was detected once. V is TRBV3-1 (or the pseudogene TRBV3-2) and J is TRBJ1-1; unclear D gene. From germline, CDR1 is LGHDT and CDR2 YNNKEL (reference sequence). Trimming removed 0 bases from V and 4 bases from J, with 12 bases in between. The CDR3 loop spans 15 amino acids. CDR3 sequence: CASSQESLSGTEAFF. For the CDR3, the DNA is TGTGCCAGCAGCCAAGAAAGCCTCTCTGGCACTGAAGCTTTCTTT.

This clone appeared a few times. The chain carries TRBV6-6 and TRBJ2-1; D might be TRBD2 (5 bases). CDR1 is MNHNY, CDR2 SVGAGI, per germline (reference sequence). The ends were cut back, 7 bases at V and 0 bases at J, with 16 bases in the middle. The CDR3 contains 16 residues. In DNA, the CDR3 is TGTGCCAGCACCCCTCGATCGGGGAGCTCCTACAATGAGCAGTTCTTC. It yields the protein CASTPRSGSSYNEQFF.

The chain combines TRBV10-3 with TRBJ2-1; the D gene is possibly TRBD2 (7 bases). Germline CDR1 and CDR2: ENHRY and SYGVKD. This CDR3 has 16 residues. V was shortened by 4 bases and J by 12 bases, with 25 bases between the two germline ends. The CDR3 coding sequence is TGTGCCATCAGTGGAAGTTCGGGATCGGGGGGCGGAGGGCAGTTCTTC. Encoded protein: CAISGSSGSGGGGQFF.

This clone was detected many times. V and J are TRBV21-1 and TRBJ1-1. TRBV21-1 is classified as a pseudogene. This CDR3 is 14 amino acids long. The CDR3 region is CASSKASVNTEAFF. Here the CDR3 DNA reads TGTGCCAGCAGCAAAGCGTCGGTTAACACTGAAGCTTTCTTT.